The 19 T cell receptor beta chains below were found in one sample sequenced in a study of T cell responses to AZD1222 COVID-19 vaccine. Sequencing was performed with immunoSEQ multiplex PCR; in TCRdb, only in-frame clones are kept and a portion is missing. The top ten clones hold about 5.3% of a sample with 120,000 to 150,000 clones, more than 75% of them seen once. Sequences were derived from peripheral blood, sampled on day 0 of AZD1222 vaccination. The receptors stem from an adult in good health.

V gene TRBV30 combines with J gene TRBJ1-3, with 7 bases lining up with TRBD1. The trim removed 5 bases at V and 4 bases at J, leaving 5 bases unmatched. Germline V lookup: CDR1 GTSNPN, CDR2 SVGIG (reference sequence). The CDR3 length is 13 residues. The CDR3 here is CAWEQGSGNTIYF. CDR3 bases: TGTGCCTGGGAACAGGGGAGCGGAAACACCATATATTTT.

The genes are TRBV24-1 and TRBJ1-1; TRBD1 might be the D (5 bases). Trimming pared 6 bases from V and 11 bases from J, leaving 21 bases between. CDR1 KGHDR and CDR2 SFDVKD come from the germline V gene. This CDR3 region has 14 residues. The CDR3 is CATSTQGSGTGAFF. CDR3 bases: TGTGCCACCAGTACTCAAGGCTCAGGGACTGGGGCTTTCTTT.

CDR3 region: CASSLPGTGGARDEQFF. For the CDR3, the DNA is TGTGCCAGCAGTTTACCCGGAACAGGGGGCGCCAGGGATGAGCAGTTCTTC. The J gene is TRBJ2-1, the V gene TRBV27, with TRBD1 matching over 9 bases. The V gene end was trimmed by 2 bases and the J gene end by 8 bases; junction bases not matched to a gene: 13. This CDR3 spans 17 amino acids. CDR1 and CDR2 (germline): MNHEY, SMNVEV (reference sequence).

The CDR3 nucleotides read TGTGCCAGCAGCGAGGGACTAGCGGGAGCAAACACCGGGGAGCTGTTTTTT. Amino acids: CASSEGLAGANTGELFF. The chain uses TRBV11-3 and TRBJ2-2; 14 bases line up with TRBD2. V trimming: 5 bases; J trimming: 2 bases; junction bases outside the gene matches: 4. Per germline, CDR1 SGHNT and CDR2 YENEEA. This CDR3 comprises 17 residues.

This clone was counted between two and nine times. CDR3 sequence: CASSLEGLGTDTQYF. Written as DNA, the CDR3 is TGTGCCAGCAGCTTAGAGGGACTTGGCACAGATACGCAGTATTTT. The gene calls are TRBV7-2 and TRBJ2-3; TRBD2 might be the D (6 bases). The ends were cut back, 1 base at V and 1 base at J, with 9 bases in the middle. CDR3 length: 15 amino acids. Per germline, CDR1 SGHTA and CDR2 FQGNSA.

V gene TRBV19 combines with J gene TRBJ2-1; D may be TRBD2 (6 bases). CDR1 is LNHDA, CDR2 SQIVND, per germline (reference sequence). The CDR3 spans 14 residues. Trimming pared 5 bases from V and 3 bases from J, leaving 11 bases between. CDR3 loop: CASSPPGGYNEQFF. The DNA of the CDR3 is TGTGCCAGTAGTCCTCCCGGGGGCTACAATGAGCAGTTCTTC. The full variable domain, in which reference TRBV19 and TRBJ2-1 provide the parts outside the CDR3, is DGGITQSPKYLFRKEGQNVTLSCEQNLNHDAMYWYRQDPGQGLRLIYYSQIVNDFQKGDIAEGYSVSREKKESFPLTVTSAQKNPTAFYLCASSPPGGYNEQFFGPGTRLTVL.

A single count supports this clone. The rearrangement uses TRBV7-9 and TRBJ1-2, with D maybe TRBD1 (5 bases). Germline CDR1 SEHNR, CDR2 FQNEAQ (reference sequence). Trimming took 5 bases from V and 5 from J, leaving 12 bases between them. The CDR3 has 13 amino acids. The CDR3: CASSPEEGYGYTF. The CDR3 DNA sequence: TGTGCCAGCAGCCCCGAAGAGGGGTATGGCTACACCTTC. The entire variable domain, with the rest obtained from reference TRBV7-9 and TRBJ1-2, is as follows: DTGVSQNPRHKITKRGQNVTFRCDPISEHNRLYWYRQTLGQGPEFLTYFQNEAQLEKSRLLSDRFSAERPKGSFSTLEIQRTEQGDSAMYLCASSPEEGYGYTFGSGTRLTVV.

J is TRBJ2-5 and V is TRBV5-1; D may be TRBD1 (6 bases). Trimming shortened V by 4 bases and J by 3 bases, and 13 bases separated the two germline ends. The germline V gene has CDR1 SGHRS and CDR2 YFSETQ. This CDR3 spans 14 amino acids. CDR3 protein: CASSTGTTKETQYF. The CDR3 nucleotides are TGCGCCAGCAGCACAGGGACCACAAAAGAGACCCAGTACTTC.

This clone has a single count. The rearrangement uses TRBV5-1 and TRBJ1-3; possible D gene TRBD1, 5 bases. Germline lookup yields CDR1 SGHRS and CDR2 YFSETQ. The CDR3 runs 16 residues. Trimming removed 3 bases from V and 0 bases from J, with 13 bases in between. This chain's CDR3 is CASSWGPPSSGNTIYF. The CDR3 DNA reads TGCGCCAGCAGCTGGGGACCGCCGAGCTCTGGAAACACCATATATTTT.

V usage is TRBV25-1 and J usage is TRBJ2-7; 8 bases are a match to TRBD2. Germline CDR1 is MGHDK and CDR2 is SYGVNS. V was pared by 5 bases and J by 2 bases, with 8 bases of the junction left unmatched. CDR3 length: 15 amino acids. CDR3 in DNA: TGTGCCAGCAGTCCCTCGACTAGCGAGACCTACGAGCAGTACTTC. Amino acids: CASSPSTSETYEQYF.

The CDR3 DNA follows: TGTGCCAGCAGCTTGGCTAGGACTGAAGCTTTCTTT. It yields the protein CASSLARTEAFF. This chain joins TRBV5-8 and TRBJ1-1; no definite D call. The CDR3 contains 12 residues. Germline CDR1 and CDR2: SGHTS and YDEGEE. Trimming took off 0 bases at V and 5 bases at J, with 5 bases between the two ends.

The CDR3 loop reads CASSRGGGTGELFF. In DNA form, the CDR3 reads TGTGCCAGCAGCCGAGGAGGGGGCACCGGGGAGCTGTTTTTT. V usage is TRBV6-6 and J usage is TRBJ2-2; either TRBD1 or TRBD2 may fit D (6 bases each). V dropped 6 bases and J dropped 4 bases, with 12 bases sitting between them. Germline loops: CDR1 MNHNY, CDR2 SVGAGI (reference sequence). CDR3 size: 14 residues.

The gene calls are TRBV24-1 and TRBJ2-7; TRBD1 is a possible D gene (6 bases). The CDR3 covers 14 residues. Per germline, CDR1 KGHDR and CDR2 SFDVKD. V lost 4 bases and J 6 bases, leaving 15 bases between the germline ends. The CDR3 protein is CATSDPNREGEQYF. CDR3 DNA: TGTGCCACCAGTGACCCCAACAGGGAAGGCGAGCAGTACTTC.

The chain is built from TRBV6-2 or TRBV6-3 and TRBJ2-7; 8 bases map to TRBD2. V lost 6 bases and J lost 7; bases outside the gene matches: 11. This CDR3 has 14 residues. Germline CDR1 is MNHEY and CDR2 is SVGEGT. In DNA form, the CDR3 reads TGTGCCAGCAGCCAAAACAGCGGGAGACGTGAGCAGTACTTC. Protein sequence: CASSQNSGRREQYF.

The rearrangement uses TRBV5-1 and TRBJ2-1; D is undetermined. CDR1 and CDR2 (germline): SGHRS, YFSETQ. The ends were cut back, 0 bases at V and 2 bases at J, with 0 bases in the middle. The CDR3 is made up of 12 amino acids. In DNA, the CDR3 is TGCGCCAGCAGCTTGGCCTACAATGAGCAGTTCTTC. Its protein is CASSLAYNEQFF.

V and J are TRBV6-1 and TRBJ2-7; D ambiguous. The CDR3 loop spans 14 amino acids. The V end was cut by 2 bases, the J end by 0 bases, with 8 bases between. CDR1 and CDR2 from the germline V gene are MNHNS and SASEGT. Written as DNA, the CDR3 is TGTGCCAGCAGTGAAATCCCGGTCTCCTACGAGCAGTACTTC. Its translation: CASSEIPVSYEQYF.

The chain links TRBV3-1 (or the pseudogene TRBV3-2) to TRBJ2-5; maybe TRBD1 (6 bases). In germline, CDR1 is LGHDT, CDR2 YNNKEL (reference sequence). The CDR3 extends over 14 amino acids. The V end lost 8 bases, the J end lost 6 bases, and 19 bases lay between the germline ends. In DNA form, the CDR3 reads TGTGCCAGCGGACTCTCCGGGACACCAAAGACCCAGTACTTC. It is translated as CASGLSGTPKTQYF.

This rearrangement joins TRBV27 to TRBJ2-7; 9 nucleotides agree with TRBD2. The CDR3 length is 15 residues. The germline gives CDR1 MNHEY, CDR2 SMNVEV (reference sequence). The junction had 8 bases not matched to a gene; V was cut back by 4 bases and J by 4 bases. The CDR3 loop reads CASSSGLGLAYEQYF. The CDR3 nucleotides are TGTGCCAGCAGTTCCGGCCTGGGACTAGCTTACGAGCAGTACTTC.

V and J are TRBV2 and TRBJ2-2; 13 bases map to TRBD2. This CDR3 has 17 amino acids. Germline CDR1 SNHLY, CDR2 FYNNEI. J gave up 3 bases and V 3 bases, and 4 bases lay outside the gene matches. The CDR3 spells CASSDRGLAGDTGELFF. CDR3 nucleotide sequence: TGTGCCAGCAGTGACCGAGGACTAGCGGGAGACACCGGGGAGCTGTTTTTT.